These 12 T cell receptor beta chains share one sample of origin, sequenced in a study of OX40 agonist ivuxolimab in advanced cancers. The protocol was immunoSEQ multiplex PCR, while the TCRdb copy is restricted to in-frame clones and leaves out a portion. The sample holds approximately 70,000 clones, roughly nine tenths seen once. Sequencing was performed on CD4+ or CD8+ T cells sorted from blood, taken in a trial of the OX40 agonist ivuxolimab. These receptors originate from an adult with an advanced solid tumor such as melanoma, head and neck, liver or kidney cancer.

This chain connects TRBV18 to TRBJ2-3; D gene ambiguous. Germline loops: CDR1 KGHSH, CDR2 LQKENI. The length of the CDR3 is 15 residues. Trimming took off 0 bases at V and 4 bases at J, with 11 bases between the two ends. The CDR3 sequence is CASSPPLLTPDTQYF. The CDR3 DNA reads TGTGCCAGCTCACCACCACTGCTGACCCCAGATACGCAGTATTTT.

This chain links TRBV15 with TRBJ1-5; D remains ambiguous. Trimming shortened V by 5 bases and J by 0 bases, and 5 bases separated the two germline ends. The germline gives CDR1 LNHNV, CDR2 YYDKDF (reference sequence). This CDR3 is built from 13 residues. CDR3 DNA: TGTGCCACCAGCGGAAATAGCAATCAGCCCCAGCATTTT. Translation gives CATSGNSNQPQHF.

In this sample, this clone turned up once. The CDR3 DNA reads as TGTGCCAGCAGCTTGGACAGGGACTTCTCCGAGCAGTACTTC. It codes for CASSLDRDFSEQYF. V gene TRBV5-6 combines with J gene TRBJ2-7; D is possibly TRBD1 or TRBD2 (6 bases each). V was shortened by 0 bases and J by 6 bases, with 13 bases between the two germline ends. Germline loops: CDR1 SGHDT, CDR2 YYEEEE. There are 14 residues in the CDR3.

The J gene is TRBJ2-1, the V gene TRBV5-1; D remains ambiguous. The CDR3 consists of 14 residues. V lost 5 bases and J lost 0, with 9 bases in between. Germline lookup yields CDR1 SGHRS and CDR2 YFSETQ. This CDR3 is CASRTVSSYNEQFF. CDR3 DNA sequence: TGCGCCAGCAGAACGGTTAGCTCCTACAATGAGCAGTTCTTC. Filled out from reference TRBV5-1 and TRBJ2-1, the complete variable domain reads KAGVTQTPRYLIKTRGQQVTLSCSPISGHRSVSWYQQTPGQGLQFLFEYFSETQRNKGNFPGRFSGRQFSNSRSEMNVSTLELGDSALYLCASRTVSSYNEQFFGPGTRLTVL.

This chain joins TRBV4-2 and TRBJ2-7; a weak D match, TRBD1 (5 bases). V lost 0 bases and J lost 1, with 7 bases in between. The CDR3 contains 14 residues. In germline, CDR1 is LGHNA, CDR2 YNFKEQ. CDR3 in DNA: TGTGCCAGCAGCCAAGAGGGGCCTTCCTACGAGCAGTACTTC. This encodes CASSQEGPSYEQYF.

V gene TRBV5-4 combines with J gene TRBJ2-7; no clear D. The V end was cut by 2 bases, the J end by 5 bases, with 20 bases between. The CDR3 spans 16 residues. Germline CDR1 SGHNT, CDR2 YYREEE (reference sequence). The CDR3: CASSFADTGRGNEQYF. The CDR3 region has the DNA TGTGCCAGCAGCTTTGCAGACACCGGACGAGGAAACGAGCAGTACTTC.

The chain combines TRBV18 with TRBJ2-4; no definite D call. The CDR3 runs to 16 residues. Germline V gene data show CDR1 as KGHSH and CDR2 as LQKENI. Trimming took 3 bases from V and 1 from J, leaving 13 bases between them. CDR3 coding DNA: TGTGCCAGCTCACCCATTGACCGGTCGGCCAAAAACATTCAGTACTTC. Amino acids: CASSPIDRSAKNIQYF.

V and J are TRBV7-6 and TRBJ2-7, with unresolved D. The CDR3 loop spans 15 amino acids. Germline V gene sequence: CDR1 SGHVS, CDR2 FNYEAQ. V was clipped by 5 bases and J by 1 base, with 15 bases between them. CDR3: CASSPQAASSYEQYF. The CDR3, as DNA: TGTGCCAGCAGCCCCCAGGCGGCCTCATCCTACGAGCAGTACTTC.

The chain combines TRBV4-1 with TRBJ2-5; 8 bases are a match to TRBD2. The J call may be in error: the DNA end matches TRBJ2-7 better. The CDR3 sequence is 16 residues long. CDR1 and CDR2 (germline): MGHRA, YSYEKL. The CDR3 protein is CASSQDPSGRLYEQYF. DNA for the CDR3: TGCGCCAGCAGCCAAGATCCCAGCGGGAGATTGTACGAGCAGTACTTC.

The rearrangement links TRBV19 to TRBJ2-1; the match to TRBD2 covers 10 bases. V was clipped by 9 bases and J by 2 bases; unmatched bases: 4. The germline V gene has CDR1 LNHDA and CDR2 SQIVND (reference sequence). The CDR3 contains 14 residues. DNA for the CDR3: TGTGCCAGCCGGACTAGCGGAGCCTACAATGAGCAGTTCTTC. Translating gives CASRTSGAYNEQFF.

As to this clone: Different DNA sequences within this sample yield the same CDR3. The chain carries TRBV28 and TRBJ1-2; D ambiguous. Trimming left V 5 bases short and J 1 base short, with 14 bases between. The CDR3 consists of 15 residues. The germline V gene has CDR1 MDHEN and CDR2 SYDVKM. The CDR3 spells CASSVGQDVNYGYTF. The DNA for the CDR3 is TGTGCCAGCAGTGTCGGGCAAGACGTTAACTATGGCTACACCTTC.

The chain joins TRBV7-8 to TRBJ2-7, with TRBD2 matching 10 bases. The germline CDR1 and CDR2 sequences are SGHVS and FQNEAQ. Trimming cost V 2 bases and J 2 bases; bases outside gene matches: 3. This CDR3 has 15 residues. The CDR3 loop is CASSLSSGSPYEQYF. As DNA, the CDR3 is TGTGCCAGCAGCTTATCTAGCGGGAGTCCCTACGAGCAGTACTTC.